Listed here is a single T cell receptor (beta chain). Its matching antigen is unknown. PCR primers comprised 60 Vbeta and 13 Jbeta primers. Sequencing used immunoSEQ multiplex PCR; TCRdb keeps in-frame clones, though not all of them. The repertoire consists of some 65,000 clones, with around 70% occurring once and the leading ten covering roughly 9.8%. This sample is part of a study of cytomegalovirus exposure and HLA in healthy donors. The CDR3 spans 13 residues. The V gene's germline CDR1 is MNHNS and CDR2 SASEGT. V lost 5 bases to trimming and J lost 5 bases; unmatched junction nucleotides: 4. Study conclusions and caveats: Across HLA loci, a later analysis found differing TCR association rates, with DRB1 most and HLA-C fewest. In a later analysis, productive TCRs from donors in an Asian-associated ancestry cluster reportedly carried fewer N-insertions than the cohort mean.

The clonotype comes from a woman in her 30s in good health and CMV-seronegative. Specimen: PBMCs. The chain carries TRBV6-1 and TRBJ2-5; 8 positions agree with TRBD1. The CDR3 region is CASSRTGQETQYF. The CDR3 DNA reads as TGTGCCAGCAGTAGGACAGGGCAGGAGACCCAGTACTTC.